Below, 23 T cell receptor beta chains from the same sample are listed, as sequenced in a study of T-cell reconstitution after alpha-beta-depleted transplantation in children. Unique molecular identifiers were built into the TCRbeta library. MiXCR, applied by TCRdb to the PCR reads, yields one record per CDR3 protein. Of 610,000 or so distinct CDR3 sequences listed, 25% to 30% are singletons. The starting material was PBMCs, obtained before TCRalphabeta/CD19-depleted stem cell transplant. All receptors derive from a boy younger than two with Wiskott-Aldrich syndrome, due to receive a stem cell transplant.

In DNA form, the CDR3 reads TGTGCCAGCAGCGCCCCTGGCGGGAGAGGATACAATGAGCAGTTCTTC. This encodes CASSAPGGRGYNEQFF. The gene calls are TRBV7-6 and TRBJ2-1, with 7 positions matching TRBD2. This CDR3 has 16 amino acids. V dropped 5 bases and J dropped 4; count of bases not matched to a gene: 11. CDR1 and CDR2 from the germline V gene are SGHVS and FNYEAQ.

This chain connects TRBV5-6 to TRBJ2-1; maybe TRBD2 (6 bases). CDR3 length: 13 residues. V dropped 2 bases and J dropped 12 bases, with 15 bases sitting between them. CDR1 is SGHDT and CDR2 is YYEEEE in the germline V gene. CDR3 region: CASSLRGSVRQFF. CDR3 bases: TGTGCCAGCAGCTTACGGGGGAGCGTCAGGCAGTTCTTC.

This chain joins TRBV28 and TRBJ2-7; 11 nucleotides align to TRBD2. With V trimmed by 7 bases and J by 5 bases, 13 bases remained unmatched. Per germline, CDR1 MDHEN and CDR2 SYDVKM. There are 16 residues in the CDR3. The CDR3 sequence: CASTSLAGVPTHEQYF. The CDR3 DNA reads TGTGCCAGCACGTCACTAGCGGGAGTCCCCACCCACGAGCAGTACTTC.

The chain couples TRBV20-1 to TRBJ2-5, with TRBD1 matching over 8 bases. From germline, CDR1 is DFQATT and CDR2 SNEGSKA (reference sequence). The V and J ends lost 2 bases and 5 bases, in that order; junction bases with no gene match: 1. The CDR3 totals 12 residues. CDR3 sequence (DNA): TGCAGTGCTAGACAGGGGGCGGAGACCCAGTACTTC. It specifies CSARQGAETQYF.

This clonotype was seen a few times. V is TRBV29-1 and J is TRBJ2-1; 9 bases line up with TRBD1. The CDR3 is made up of 13 amino acids. The germline CDR1 and CDR2 sequences are SQVTM and ANQGSEA. V lost 7 bases to trimming and J lost 6 bases; unmatched junction nucleotides: 7. The CDR3 reads CSASGTGINEQFF. DNA for the CDR3: TGCAGCGCCTCCGGGACAGGGATCAATGAGCAGTTCTTC.

As for this clonotype: A far larger clone lies a single base away; this is likely a read error. This sequence joins TRBV12-3 or TRBV12-4 and TRBJ2-3; D might be TRBD2 (6 bases). CDR3 length equals 14 residues. The DNA of the CDR3 is TGTGCCAGCAGTTTAGCGGGAGGCACAGATATGCAGTATTTT. Translating gives CASSLAGGTDMQYF.

This clonotype was observed once. V is TRBV11-2 and J is TRBJ2-5; 8 nucleotides line up with TRBD1. The CDR3 is 15 amino acids. Germline CDR1 reads SGHAT; CDR2 reads FQNNGV. V lost 5 bases, J lost 5 bases, and 10 bases stayed unmatched. DNA for the CDR3: TGTGCCAGCAGCCCTGGGGGGCGACAGGGGGAGACCCAGTACTTC. Amino acids: CASSPGGRQGETQYF.

This rearrangement joins TRBV6-2 or TRBV6-3 to TRBJ2-2, with 12 bases lining up with TRBD2. Germline lookup yields CDR1 MNHEY and CDR2 SVGEGT. V was pared by 8 bases and J by 1 base, with 11 bases of the junction left unmatched. This CDR3 is 18 amino acids long. Here the CDR3 DNA reads TGTGCCAGCGTCGGAAGGAGGACTAGCGGGAAGAACACCGGGGAGCTGTTTTTT. It encodes CASVGRRTSGKNTGELFF.

There are a few counts of this clonotype. The rearrangement joins TRBV20-1 to TRBJ2-1, with D maybe TRBD2 (6 bases). CDR3 length equals 17 residues. Germline V gives CDR1 DFQATT, CDR2 SNEGSKA (reference sequence). The V gene lost 5 bases and the J gene lost 5 bases, with 25 bases spanning the gap. CDR3 coding DNA: TGCAGTGCTTCCATGCTAATAGGCGGGACTTCCCACAATGAGCAGTTCTTC. This encodes CSASMLIGGTSHNEQFF.

This clonotype was observed a few times. The chain combines TRBV27 with TRBJ2-1; D is perhaps TRBD2 (6 bases). The CDR3 spans 11 residues. V was pared by 6 bases and J by 13 bases, with 13 bases between. Germline V CDR1 and CDR2: MNHEY, SMNVEV (reference sequence). The CDR3 loop reads CASRRDFRQFF. In DNA form, the CDR3 reads TGTGCCAGCAGGAGGGACTTTCGACAGTTCTTC.

In its sample, this clonotype was seen a few times. The chain carries TRBV5-1 and TRBJ1-1; tentatively, D is TRBD1 (5 bases). This CDR3 comprises 15 residues. Germline V gives CDR1 SGHRS, CDR2 YFSETQ. V dropped 4 bases and J dropped 3 bases, with 16 bases sitting between them. The CDR3, as DNA: TGCGCCAGCAGCGTGGTATCAGGGCTGGACACTGAAGCTTTCTTT. Translated, it gives CASSVVSGLDTEAFF.

The chain employs TRBV20-1 and TRBJ1-6; 8 bases fit TRBD1. The CDR3 sequence is 14 residues long. Germline V gives CDR1 DFQATT, CDR2 SNEGSKA (reference sequence). V was clipped by 3 bases and J by 5 bases; unmatched bases: 3. For the CDR3, the DNA is TGCAGTGCTAGTCCGACAGGGGATAATTCACCCCTCCACTTT. Protein: CSASPTGDNSPLHF.

This rearrangement joins TRBV5-1 to TRBJ2-1; 9 nucleotides match TRBD2. V gave up 5 bases and J gave up 5 bases; unmatched junction bases: 8. The germline V gene has CDR1 SGHRS and CDR2 YFSETQ. The CDR3 consists of 15 residues. Here the CDR3 DNA reads TGCGCCAGCAGTCTTGGGACTAGCAGCGACAATGAGCAGTTCTTC. As protein: CASSLGTSSDNEQFF.

This sequence joins TRBV12-3 or TRBV12-4 and TRBJ2-3; D is unresolved. The V end lost 5 bases, the J end lost 6 bases, and 12 bases lay between the germline ends. CDR3 length equals 13 residues. CDR3 nucleotide sequence: TGTGCCAGCAGTCCCCTGACGGTGGATACGCAGTATTTT. This sequence encodes CASSPLTVDTQYF.

This clonotype turned up a few times. The chain couples TRBV28 to TRBJ1-2; possible D gene TRBD1, 6 bases. This CDR3 region has 13 residues. CDR1 MDHEN and CDR2 SYDVKM come from the germline V gene. The V and J ends lost 8 bases and 8 bases respectively, with 18 bases between them. The CDR3 sequence is CASLESRGGGYTF. The CDR3 DNA reads TGTGCCAGCCTCGAGTCCAGGGGAGGCGGCTACACCTTC.

The chain uses TRBV5-5 and TRBJ2-5, with 10 bases identical to TRBD2. The CDR3 spans 16 residues. Germline V lookup: CDR1 SGHKS, CDR2 YYEKEE (reference sequence). After removal of 0 bases from V and 5 bases from J, the junction contained 7 bases not matched to a gene. The CDR3 DNA is TGTGCCAGCAGCTTGGCCCCAGCGGGAGGGGGGGAGACCCAGTACTTC. It specifies CASSLAPAGGGETQYF.

CDR3 sequence: CASSQFAGGIPYEQYF. The CDR3 nucleotides read TGCGCCAGCAGCCAATTCGCAGGGGGGATTCCCTACGAGCAGTACTTC. The rearrangement uses TRBV4-1 and TRBJ2-7; possible D gene TRBD1, 7 bases. There are 16 residues in the CDR3. Germline CDR1 MGHRA, CDR2 YSYEKL. The V gene lost 2 bases and the J gene lost 2 bases, with 16 bases spanning the gap.

This clonotype has only a few counts. This chain uses TRBV6-5 with TRBJ2-3, with TRBD2 matching 7 bases. Germline assignment: CDR1 MNHEY and CDR2 SVGAGI. The V and J ends lost 8 bases and 0 bases, in that order; junction bases with no gene match: 11. CDR3 length: 16 residues. CDR3 DNA: TGTGCCAGCGGGAGGGGTCTAGGGCTGAGCACAGATACGCAGTATTTT. Its translation is CASGRGLGLSTDTQYF.

This clonotype turned up a few times. This chain connects TRBV9 to TRBJ2-7, with D unresolved. Germline CDR1 and CDR2: SGDLS and YYNGEE. Between the trimmed V and J ends, which lost 1 base and 3 bases, there was a span of 8 bases. This CDR3 region has 13 residues. This CDR3 reads CASSVNGYYEQYF. In nucleotides, the CDR3 is TGTGCCAGCAGCGTAAACGGGTACTACGAGCAGTACTTC.

The rearrangement uses TRBV24-1 and TRBJ1-5; D gene ambiguous. Deletions cut 2 bases from V and 4 bases from J, with 8 bases between. The germline V gene has CDR1 KGHDR and CDR2 SFDVKD. The CDR3 sequence is 14 residues long. CDR3 sequence reads: CATSDSGPNQPQHF. CDR3 nucleotides: TGTGCCACCAGTGATTCCGGGCCGAATCAGCCCCAGCATTTT.

This sequence joins TRBV9 and TRBJ2-3; 11 bases agree with TRBD2. The CDR3 has 16 amino acids. From germline, CDR1 is SGDLS and CDR2 YYNGEE. The J segment lost 3 bases and the V segment lost 0 bases, leaving 3 bases of the junction unmatched. The CDR3 is CASSVDLAGGTDTQYF. The DNA of the CDR3 is TGTGCCAGCAGCGTAGATTTAGCGGGAGGGACAGATACGCAGTATTTT.

This clonotype was counted only a few times. The chain has TRBV4-2 and TRBJ2-5, with 9 bases lining up with TRBD2. From germline, CDR1 is LGHNA and CDR2 YNFKEQ. The CDR3 covers 18 residues. V trimming: 1 base; J trimming: 4 bases; junction bases outside the gene matches: 13. CDR3 residues: CASSQGPAGGMGGETQYF. The CDR3 DNA follows: TGTGCCAGCAGCCAAGGGCCAGCGGGAGGAATGGGCGGAGAGACCCAGTACTTC.

This clonotype was recorded a few times. This sequence joins TRBV7-9 and TRBJ1-1, with TRBD1 as a possible D gene (6 bases). V gave up 5 bases and J gave up 0 bases, with 19 bases separating them. Germline CDR1 SEHNR, CDR2 FQNEAQ (reference sequence). This CDR3 spans 17 amino acids. Written as DNA, the CDR3 is TGTGCCAGCAGCCCTCGAGGAGCGGGGACAATGAACACTGAAGCTTTCTTT. It specifies CASSPRGAGTMNTEAFF.